The source of this TCR beta chain is a study of T cells in localized non-small cell lung cancer. Profiling relied on immunoSEQ multiplex PCR, and the TCRdb table lists in-frame clones only, not all of them. This repertoire shows 55,000 to 80,000 clones, about 83% found once; its top ten account for about 14%. This CDR3 comprises 15 residues. Per the germline V gene, CDR1 is LNHDA and CDR2 is SQIVND (reference sequence). The junction had 2 bases not matched to a gene; V was cut back by 9 bases and J by 0 bases. The receptor comes from a female donor over 55 with stage I lung adenocarcinoma. Sequencing was performed on peripheral blood, taken before any cancer treatment. This chain connects TRBV19 to TRBJ2-1; 13 bases line up with TRBD2. CDR3 sequence (DNA): TGTGCCAGCAGGACTAGCGGGAGCTCCTACAATGAGCAGTTCTTC. Residues: CASRTSGSSYNEQFF. Supplemented by reference TRBV19 and TRBJ2-1, the full variable domain reads DGGITQSPKYLFRKEGQNVTLSCEQNLNHDAMYWYRQDPGQGLRLIYYSQIVNDFQKGDIAEGYSVSREKKESFPLTVTSAQKNPTAFYLCASRTSGSSYNEQFFGPGTRLTVL.